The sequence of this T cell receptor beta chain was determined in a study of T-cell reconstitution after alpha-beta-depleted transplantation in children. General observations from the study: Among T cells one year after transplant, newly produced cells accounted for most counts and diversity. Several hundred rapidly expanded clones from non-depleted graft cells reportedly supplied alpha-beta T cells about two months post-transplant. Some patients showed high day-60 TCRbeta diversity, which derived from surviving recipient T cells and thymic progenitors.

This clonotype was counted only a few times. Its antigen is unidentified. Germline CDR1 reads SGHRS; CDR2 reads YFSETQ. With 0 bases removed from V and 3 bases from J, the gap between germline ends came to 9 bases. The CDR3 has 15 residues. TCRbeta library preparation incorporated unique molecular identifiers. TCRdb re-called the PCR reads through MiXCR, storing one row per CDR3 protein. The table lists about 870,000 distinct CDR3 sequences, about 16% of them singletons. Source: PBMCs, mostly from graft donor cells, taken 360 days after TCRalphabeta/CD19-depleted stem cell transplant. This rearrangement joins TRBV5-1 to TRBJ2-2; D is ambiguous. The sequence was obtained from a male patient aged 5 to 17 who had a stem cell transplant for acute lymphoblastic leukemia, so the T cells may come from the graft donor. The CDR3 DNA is TGCGCCAGCAGCTTGGAGCGCCAGCACACCGGGGAGCTGTTTTTT. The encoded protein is CASSLERQHTGELFF.